These T cell receptor beta chains were read from a single sample in a study of cytomegalovirus exposure and HLA in healthy donors. The protocol was immunoSEQ multiplex PCR, while the TCRdb copy is restricted to in-frame clones and leaves out a portion. Across 80,000 to 100,000 clones, the top ten clones capture 3% to 4% of the sample. Sequencing used PBMCs. All receptors come from a woman aged 25 to 39 in good health and CMV-seronegative. Each CDR3 is given with its conserved first and last residue. D genes are given only for firm matches.

D gene	V gene	J gene	CDR3 DNA	CDR3 protein
TRBD2	TRBV5-4	TRBJ2-5	TGTGCCAGCAGCTGGCGGGGGGACGAGACCCAGTACTTC	CASSWRGDETQYF
TRBD2	TRBV9	TRBJ2-1	TGTGCCAGCAGCGTAGGGGCTAGCGGGGCCTACAATGAGCAGTTCTTC	CASSVGASGAYNEQFF
-	TRBV10-1	TRBJ1-2	TGCGCCAGCAGTGAGTCTACAGGGACACCTTATGGCTACACCTTC	CASSESTGTPYGYTF
-	TRBV5-1	TRBJ2-1	TGCGCCAGCAGCGCGTACAGGGCCGAGCAGTTCTTC	CASSAYRAEQFF
-	TRBV9	TRBJ2-1	TGTGCCAGCAGCGTAGACGGGGTTTCCGATGAGCAGTTCTTC	CASSVDGVSDEQFF
TRBD2	TRBV27	TRBJ2-3	TGTGCCAGCAGTTGGAGCGGGGGGGCCAAAGATACGCAGTATTTT	CASSWSGGAKDTQYF
-	TRBV7-2	TRBJ2-3	TGTGCCAGCAGCTTAGACGGCAGGGGGGCCACAGATACGCAGTATTTT	CASSLDGRGATDTQYF
TRBD1	TRBV6-1	TRBJ1-2	TGTGCCAGCAGTGGAAGCATCGGACAGGGACTCCCAGCTAACTATGGCTACACCTTC	CASSGSIGQGLPANYGYTF
TRBD2	TRBV18	TRBJ2-1	TGTGCCAGCTCACCGGGACTAGCAGAAGAAGGAAATGAGCAGTTCTTC	CASSPGLAEEGNEQFF
-	TRBV2	TRBJ2-7	TGTGCCAGCAGGGGGGGAAGGGGTAATAACGAGCAGTACTTC	CASRGGRGNNEQYF
TRBD2	TRBV11-2	TRBJ2-7	TGTGCCAGCAGCTTAAGAGCTAGCGGGAGGGCCTACGAGCAGTACTTC	CASSLRASGRAYEQYF
-	TRBV19	TRBJ1-3	TGTGCCACTACCCGGGGGGACAACTCTGGAAACACCATATATTTT	CATTRGDNSGNTIYF
-	TRBV11-3	TRBJ1-6	TGTGCCAGCAGCCCGGGATCTTCACCCCTCCACTTT	CASSPGSSPLHF
TRBD1	TRBV5-4	TRBJ1-2	TGTGCCAGCAGCGCCGGACAGGGAGCTAACTATGGCTACACCTTC	CASSAGQGANYGYTF
TRBD1	TRBV10-3	TRBJ1-1	TGTGCCTCCCGCAGGGGGCCCACTGAAGCTTTCTTT	CASRRGPTEAFF
TRBD1	TRBV28	TRBJ2-5	TGTGCCAGCAGCCCCGTGGGACAGCAAGAGACCCAGTACTTC	CASSPVGQQETQYF
-	TRBV9	TRBJ2-5	TGTGCCAGCAGTGTAGCGGAGTCCGAGGAGACCCAGTACTTC	CASSVAESEETQYF
TRBD1	TRBV27	TRBJ2-7	TGTGCCAGCAGTCCGACGACAGGGCGGGAGCAGTACTTC	CASSPTTGREQYF
-	TRBV6-1	TRBJ1-2	TGTGCCAGCAGGGACCTTGGGCAGGGTAACTATGGCTACACCTTC	CASRDLGQGNYGYTF
-	TRBV15	TRBJ1-5	TGTGCCACCAGCTCTCCCCGGGAATACAATCAGCCCCAGCATTTT	CATSSPREYNQPQHF
-	TRBV2	TRBJ2-2	TGTGCCAGCAGTGAAATGAGTGTCGTAACCGGGGAGCTGTTTTTT	CASSEMSVVTGELFF
-	TRBV27	TRBJ1-6	TGTGCCAGCAGTCTTCGGGCAGGGTTCTATTCACCCCTCCACTTT	CASSLRAGFYSPLHF
TRBD1	TRBV18	TRBJ2-1	TGTGCCAGCTCACCACGGGACAGGGATGAACAACAGTTCTTC	CASSPRDRDEQQFF
-	TRBV6-5	TRBJ1-3	TGTGCCAGCAGTACCGACAGGAGCTCTGGAAACACCATATATTTT	CASSTDRSSGNTIYF
TRBD1	TRBV6-5	TRBJ2-3	TGTGCCAGCAGTGTGACAGGGCGGAGCACAGATACGCAGTATTTT	CASSVTGRSTDTQYF
TRBD1	TRBV4-1	TRBJ1-4	TGCGCCAGCAGGGGGACAGGGACTAATGAAAAACTGTTTTTT	CASRGTGTNEKLFF
TRBD2	TRBV28	TRBJ2-3	TGTGCCAGCAGTCCAACACCGGGGGAGGGGCCGATCACAGATACGCAGTATTTT	CASSPTPGEGPITDTQYF
-	TRBV6-1	TRBJ1-2	TGTGCCAGCAGCCCTGGCAGGCTCTTTGGCTACACCTTC	CASSPGRLFGYTF
-	TRBV7-9	TRBJ1-6	TGTGCCAGCAGCTCCCGCAACATAAATTCACCCCTCCACTTT	CASSSRNINSPLHF
-	TRBV9	TRBJ1-1	TGTGCCAGCAGCGAGGAGGGCCTTGAAGCTTTCTTT	CASSEEGLEAFF
-	TRBV27	TRBJ2-7	TGTGCCAGCAGTTCAGGCGACGAGCAGTACTTC	CASSSGDEQYF
TRBD1	TRBV7-9	TRBJ1-4	TGTGCCAGCAGCTTAGTGGGGACAGGGGAAGAAAAACTGTTTTTT	CASSLVGTGEEKLFF
-	TRBV11-3	TRBJ2-4	TGTGCCAGCAGCTTAAGTCCCAGGTTCGGCATTCAGTACTTC	CASSLSPRFGIQYF
TRBD1	TRBV29-1	TRBJ1-4	TGCAGCGTAGGGAGACAGGGAAGGGAAAAACTGTTTTTT	CSVGRQGREKLFF
TRBD1	TRBV2	TRBJ1-1	TGTGCCAGCACGGGAGGACAGGGGGCGCGAACTGAAGCTTTCTTT	CASTGGQGARTEAFF
-	TRBV19	TRBJ1-1	TGTGCCAGTAGTACTAGAACGGACAGCGACACTGAAGCTTTCTTT	CASSTRTDSDTEAFF
-	TRBV18	TRBJ1-1	TGTGCCAGCTCACCAGGCGGGGAGATGAACACTGAAGCTTTCTTT	CASSPGGEMNTEAFF
TRBD1	TRBV5-6	TRBJ1-2	TGTGCCAGCAGCTTTCCTCCGGGACAGTCCTATGGCTACACCTTC	CASSFPPGQSYGYTF
-	TRBV21-1	TRBJ1-5	TGTGCCAGCAAAGACAGGGATAGCAATCAGCCCCAGCATTTT	CASKDRDSNQPQHF
TRBD1	TRBV19	TRBJ2-3	TGTGCCAGTAGTATCGCGAGCACAGGGGGCGCCTCAGATACGCAGTATTTT	CASSIASTGGASDTQYF
-	TRBV6-1	TRBJ1-5	TGTGCCAGCAGGGAACAGGTTTTTTATCAGCCCCAGCATTTT	CASREQVFYQPQHF
-	TRBV6-5	TRBJ1-1	TGTGCCAGCAGTTACCATCCAGCGTTGAACACTGAAGCTTTCTTT	CASSYHPALNTEAFF
TRBD2	TRBV7-3	TRBJ2-5	TGTGCCAGCAGCCCGGGACTAGCGGTGGAGACCCAGTACTTC	CASSPGLAVETQYF
TRBD1	TRBV5-1	TRBJ2-2	TGCGCCAGCAGCTGGACAGGGGGCCAGACCGGGGAGCTGTTTTTT	CASSWTGGQTGELFF
-	TRBV15	TRBJ2-5	TGTGCCACCAGCAGTGGGGGCTGGGAGACCCAGTACTTC	CATSSGGWETQYF
-	TRBV7-8	TRBJ2-1	TGTGCCAGCACTAAAACGGAGGGCTACAATGAGCAGTTCTTC	CASTKTEGYNEQFF
TRBD1	TRBV5-1	TRBJ2-4	TGCGCCAGCAGCTCCCCGGGACAGGGTGGAAACATTCAGTACTTC	CASSSPGQGGNIQYF
TRBD1	TRBV5-1	TRBJ2-5	TGCGCCAGCAGCTTGGGGACAGGGGATGAGGCCCAGTACTTC	CASSLGTGDEAQYF
TRBD1	TRBV11-1	TRBJ2-7	TGTGCCAGCAGCGACCGGGACAGGATTTCCTACGAGCAGTACTTC	CASSDRDRISYEQYF
-	TRBV7-2	TRBJ1-2	TGTGCCAGCAGCTTAGCGATGGCACAGAACTATGGCTACACCTTC	CASSLAMAQNYGYTF
TRBD1	TRBV5-1	TRBJ1-2	TGCGCCAGCAGCGGGGCAGGGGGCCCAGCTAACTATGGCTACACCTTC	CASSGAGGPANYGYTF
-	TRBV11-3	TRBJ2-1	TGTGCCAGCAGCTCGGGACATAGCTACAATGAGCAGTTCTTC	CASSSGHSYNEQFF
TRBD2	TRBV5-1	TRBJ2-1	TGCGCCAGCAGCCCCCACCCCGGCGGGAGTATTAATGAGCAGTTCTTC	CASSPHPGGSINEQFF
TRBD1	TRBV7-9	TRBJ1-1	TGTGCCAGCAGCTATTTGGACAGGGGTGAAGCTTTCTTT	CASSYLDRGEAFF
TRBD2	TRBV19	TRBJ2-1	TGTGCCAGTAGTTCCTCCGGGACTAGCGGATACAATGAGCAGTTCTTC	CASSSSGTSGYNEQFF
-	TRBV29-1	TRBJ1-2	TGCAGCGTTGTAAATCCTACCAACTATGGCTACACCTTC	CSVVNPTNYGYTF